The rows below give T cell receptor beta chains drawn from one sample of a study of T cells in Graves' hyperthyroidism and ophthalmopathy. TCRdb ran MiXCR on the multiplex PCR reads and lists one entry per CDR3 protein. The sample lists about 380,000 distinct CDR3 sequences; roughly 15% were seen once. Sequencing was done on a sample of blood. All receptors come from a woman aged 30 to 39 with Graves' ophthalmopathy. Each CDR3 is given with its conserved first and last residue. The order of the fields is J gene, D gene, V gene, clone size, CDR3 DNA, CDR3 protein. D genes are given only for firm matches. The listing skips clone size in some rows; elsewhere it reads once, few, many or a size class.

j_gene: TRBJ1-2
d_gene: TRBD1
v_gene: TRBV24-1
abundance: few
CDR3nt: TGTGCCACCACTTTCCGGGACAGGGGGGCCCACTATGGCTACACCTTC
CDR3aa: CATTFRDRGAHYGYTF

j_gene: TRBJ2-5
d_gene: TRBD2
v_gene: TRBV28
abundance: many
CDR3nt: TGTGCCAGCAGTTTCGGGGGGGCTCAAGAGACCCAGTACTTC
CDR3aa: CASSFGGAQETQYF

j_gene: TRBJ2-3
d_gene: TRBD2
v_gene: TRBV29-1
abundance: many
CDR3nt: TGCAGCGTTGAAGGTCTAGCGGGAAAAAAGGGGGATACGCAGTATTTT
CDR3aa: CSVEGLAGKKGDTQYF

j_gene: TRBJ2-2
d_gene: .
v_gene: TRBV6-1
abundance: many
CDR3nt: TGTGCCAGCAGCGAGGCTGGGGAGCTGTTTTTT
CDR3aa: CASSEAGELFF

j_gene: TRBJ2-2
d_gene: .
v_gene: TRBV2
abundance: many
CDR3nt: TGTGCCAGCAGCGATATGTTGTCCGGGGAGCTGTTTTTT
CDR3aa: CASSDMLSGELFF

j_gene: TRBJ2-1
d_gene: .
v_gene: TRBV2
abundance: few
CDR3nt: TGTGCCAGCAGTGAAGGCTCTGACTCCTACAATGAGCAGTTCTTC
CDR3aa: CASSEGSDSYNEQFF

j_gene: TRBJ2-7
d_gene: .
v_gene: TRBV12-3/TRBV12-4
abundance: .
CDR3nt: TGTGCCAGCAGTTTGGCGGAGATCTACGAGCAGTACTTC
CDR3aa: CASSLAEIYEQYF

j_gene: TRBJ1-2
d_gene: .
v_gene: TRBV4-1
abundance: many
CDR3nt: TGCGCCAGCAGCCAAGGCGGACGGACCTATGGCTACACCTTC
CDR3aa: CASSQGGRTYGYTF

j_gene: TRBJ2-3
d_gene: .
v_gene: TRBV29-1
abundance: few
CDR3nt: TGCAGCGTTGAATTCACAGATACGCAGTATTTT
CDR3aa: CSVEFTDTQYF

j_gene: TRBJ1-5
d_gene: .
v_gene: TRBV19
abundance: many
CDR3nt: TGTGCCAGTAGCACAGTGGGCAATCAGCCCCAGCATTTT
CDR3aa: CASSTVGNQPQHF

j_gene: TRBJ1-1
d_gene: .
v_gene: TRBV7-3
abundance: .
CDR3nt: TGTGCCAGCAGCCAGGGGTGGGGCAGCGAAAACACTGAAGCTTTCTTT
CDR3aa: CASSQGWGSENTEAFF

j_gene: TRBJ2-7
d_gene: .
v_gene: TRBV7-3
abundance: .
CDR3nt: TGTGCCAGCAGCGTCCACTCAGCCGGAGCCTACGAGCAGTACTTC
CDR3aa: CASSVHSAGAYEQYF

j_gene: TRBJ2-1
d_gene: TRBD2
v_gene: TRBV4-2
abundance: few
CDR3nt: TGTGCCAGCAGCCAAGAGTGGGCTAGCGGGGGGCACAATGAGCAGTTCTTC
CDR3aa: CASSQEWASGGHNEQFF

j_gene: TRBJ2-5
d_gene: .
v_gene: TRBV15
abundance: few
CDR3nt: TGTGCCACCAGCAGAGGGTTCCAAGAGACCCAGTACTTC
CDR3aa: CATSRGFQETQYF

j_gene: TRBJ2-1
d_gene: TRBD1
v_gene: TRBV5-1
abundance: many
CDR3nt: TGCGCCAGCAGCCCGGACAGGGGGAACAATGAGCAGTTCTTC
CDR3aa: CASSPDRGNNEQFF

j_gene: TRBJ2-5
d_gene: .
v_gene: TRBV27
abundance: many
CDR3nt: TGTGCCAGCAGTTCCCCGGGGCGGCAAGAGACCCAGTACTTC
CDR3aa: CASSSPGRQETQYF

j_gene: TRBJ2-6
d_gene: .
v_gene: TRBV18
abundance: many
CDR3nt: TGTGCCAGCTCACCAACCAGGCCCCTCTCTGGGGCCAACGTCCTGACTTTC
CDR3aa: CASSPTRPLSGANVLTF

j_gene: TRBJ2-1
d_gene: .
v_gene: TRBV6-6
abundance: many
CDR3nt: TGTGCCAGCAGTTACGGGCAGGCCTACGGTAATGAGCAGTTCTTC
CDR3aa: CASSYGQAYGNEQFF

j_gene: TRBJ1-1
d_gene: .
v_gene: TRBV5-6
abundance: few
CDR3nt: TGTGCCAGCAGCTCCCCGGATAGAGGAACTGAAGCTTTCTTT
CDR3aa: CASSSPDRGTEAFF

j_gene: TRBJ2-7
d_gene: .
v_gene: TRBV6-1
abundance: many
CDR3nt: TGTGCCAGCGGAATGGAGGGACCTTACGAGCAGTACTTC
CDR3aa: CASGMEGPYEQYF

j_gene: TRBJ1-2
d_gene: .
v_gene: TRBV7-2
abundance: many
CDR3nt: TGTGCCAGCAGCCCGAAATCAGGGTCAGCTAACTATGGCTACACCTTC
CDR3aa: CASSPKSGSANYGYTF

j_gene: TRBJ1-6
d_gene: .
v_gene: TRBV4-1
abundance: .
CDR3nt: TGCGCCAGCAGCCCGAAAGGGGGGTTGGGTAATTCACCCCTCCACTTT
CDR3aa: CASSPKGGLGNSPLHF

j_gene: TRBJ2-3
d_gene: .
v_gene: TRBV2
abundance: .
CDR3nt: TGTGCCAGCAGTGGAGGGGGGGGGGCAGATACGCAGTATTTT
CDR3aa: CASSGGGGADTQYF

j_gene: TRBJ1-6
d_gene: .
v_gene: TRBV6-1
abundance: few
CDR3nt: TGTGCCAGCAGTTCCACCAGGGGCTCCTATAATTCACCCCTCCACTTT
CDR3aa: CASSSTRGSYNSPLHF

j_gene: TRBJ1-5
d_gene: .
v_gene: TRBV6-2/TRBV6-3
abundance: many
CDR3nt: TGTGCCAGCAGTTACGGGCTGGGGGGTCAGCCCCAGCATTTT
CDR3aa: CASSYGLGGQPQHF

j_gene: TRBJ1-2
d_gene: TRBD1
v_gene: TRBV28
abundance: many
CDR3nt: TGTGCCAGCAGTGCCCAAGGGACAGGGTCATGGGGCTACACCTTC
CDR3aa: CASSAQGTGSWGYTF